These 23 T cell receptor beta chains share one sample of origin, sequenced in a study of T cell repertoires in cytomegalovirus infection. TCRdb re-called the reads through MiXCR, storing one row per CDR3 protein. Of some 180,000 distinct CDR3 sequences in the sample, 8% to 10% were seen once. The material sequenced was PBMCs. These receptors were obtained from a human donor in good health (CMV status not recorded). Some clones in this sample may be carry-over from other donors' samples.

This clonotype was detected many times. The chain recombines TRBV20-1 with TRBJ2-1; 9 nucleotides line up with TRBD2. This CDR3 spans 14 amino acids. With V trimmed by 6 bases and J by 0 bases, 3 bases remained unmatched. Per germline, CDR1 DFQATT and CDR2 SNEGSKA (reference sequence). The CDR3 sequence is CSAISGSSYNEQFF. The CDR3 DNA follows: TGCAGTGCAATTAGCGGGAGCTCCTACAATGAGCAGTTCTTC.

This clonotype appeared once. This sequence joins TRBV29-1 and TRBJ1-1; D is unclear. The V end was cut by 5 bases, the J end by 2 bases, with 15 bases between. The V gene's germline CDR1 is SQVTM and CDR2 ANQGSEA. The CDR3 runs to 14 residues. The DNA for the CDR3 is TGCAGCGTTCTCTCGCGGCCGGCAAACACTGAAGCTTTCTTT. Translated: CSVLSRPANTEAFF.

Ten or more counts support this clonotype. The V and J genes are TRBV11-2 and TRBJ1-1; possibly TRBD1 for D (6 bases). This CDR3 is built from 15 residues. V lost 3 bases and J lost 4, with 15 bases in between. In germline, CDR1 is SGHAT, CDR2 FQNNGV. The CDR3 loop is CASSFLRGGGTEAFF. CDR3 DNA sequence: TGTGCCAGCAGCTTCCTCAGGGGAGGGGGCACTGAAGCTTTCTTT.

This clonotype was counted at least ten times. CDR3 residues: CASSDGYGYTF. In DNA, the CDR3 is TGTGCCAGCAGCGACGGGTATGGCTACACCTTC. The V call is TRBV28, the J call TRBJ1-2; D unclear. The V gene's germline CDR1 is MDHEN and CDR2 SYDVKM. V lost 6 bases and J lost 5, with 7 bases in between. The CDR3 length is 11 residues.

Many counts were recorded for this clonotype. CDR3 sequence reads: CASAPLAGSFTDTQYF. CDR3 sequence (DNA): TGTGCCAGCGCCCCGTTGGCGGGATCTTTCACAGATACGCAGTATTTT. V is TRBV28 and J is TRBJ2-3; D is perhaps TRBD2 (6 bases). CDR1 MDHEN and CDR2 SYDVKM come from the germline V gene. Trimming pared 8 bases from V and 2 bases from J, leaving 20 bases between. The CDR3 is made up of 16 amino acids.

The table lists this clonotype with many counts. The chain couples TRBV11-2 to TRBJ2-1; 9 bases are shared with TRBD2. The germline gives CDR1 SGHAT, CDR2 FQNNGV. The length of the CDR3 is 17 residues. V trimming: 4 bases; J trimming: 5 bases; junction bases outside the gene matches: 12. This CDR3 reads CASSSSPSGRSDNEQFF. The DNA for the CDR3 is TGTGCCAGCAGCTCCTCGCCCAGCGGGAGGAGCGACAATGAGCAGTTCTTC.

This clonotype has a handful of counts. The CDR3 DNA is TGCAGTACGAAACAGGACCCTAACTATGGCTACACCTTC. Protein: CSTKQDPNYGYTF. The chain joins TRBV20-1 to TRBJ1-2; D is perhaps TRBD1 (5 bases). V was clipped by 8 bases and J by 0 bases, with 13 bases between them. Germline CDR1 DFQATT, CDR2 SNEGSKA (reference sequence). The CDR3 runs to 13 residues.

This clonotype was seen many times. A read error may be the cause here, since a much bigger clone is one base away. V usage is TRBV7-9 and J usage is TRBJ2-7, with D uncertain. Germline V CDR1 and CDR2: SEHNR, FQNEAQ (reference sequence). There are 12 residues in the CDR3. Trimming shortened V by 1 base and J by 2 bases, and 3 bases separated the two germline ends. CDR3 region: CASSLETYEQYF. The DNA for the CDR3 is TGTGCCAGCAGCTTAGAAACCTACGAGCAGTACTTC.

This clonotype was detected many times. V and J are TRBV7-8 and TRBJ1-2; D gene unclear. Germline V gene sequence: CDR1 SGHVS, CDR2 FQNEAQ. The V gene lost 1 base and the J gene lost 4 bases, with 7 bases spanning the gap. This CDR3 spans 13 amino acids. The CDR3 reads CASSLVVSYGYTF. The CDR3 nucleotides are TGTGCCAGCAGCTTAGTGGTCAGCTATGGCTACACCTTC.

This clonotype was seen a few times. V and J are TRBV19 and TRBJ2-5; D not resolved. Germline CDR1 reads LNHDA; CDR2 reads SQIVND (reference sequence). The CDR3 totals 12 residues. V lost 4 bases, J lost 3 bases, and 6 bases lay in between. CDR3 nucleotide sequence: TGTGCCAGTAGTAACCTGAAAGAGACCCAGTACTTC. Translated, it gives CASSNLKETQYF.

This clonotype was seen ten or more times. J is TRBJ2-1 and V is TRBV5-1; the D gene is possibly TRBD2 (5 bases). Germline values: CDR1 SGHRS, CDR2 YFSETQ. The length of the CDR3 is 14 residues. Trimming took off 1 base at V and 6 bases at J, with 11 bases between the two ends. The CDR3 here is CASSLFLLVNEQFF. CDR3 nucleotides: TGCGCCAGCAGCTTGTTCCTACTAGTCAATGAGCAGTTCTTC.

This clonotype was found many times. V and J are TRBV14 and TRBJ2-3; D not resolved. This CDR3 spans 17 amino acids. Germline V lookup: CDR1 SGHDN, CDR2 FVKESK. Trimming left V 0 bases short and J 2 bases short, with 15 bases between. Written as DNA, the CDR3 is TGTGCCAGCAGCCAAGAGGGTGGCGGTTTTGACACAGATACGCAGTATTTT. It yields the protein CASSQEGGGFDTDTQYF.

The rearrangement joins TRBV15 to TRBJ1-5; D uncertain. V shed 0 bases and J shed 2 bases, with 14 bases lying between them. The CDR3 is 17 residues long. From germline, CDR1 is LNHNV and CDR2 YYDKDF (reference sequence). The CDR3 coding sequence is TGTGCCACCAGCAGAGATCGGGGAATGGGTGGCAATCAGCCCCAGCATTTT. Translated: CATSRDRGMGGNQPQHF.

This clonotype has more than one count but fewer than ten. The gene calls are TRBV28 and TRBJ2-7; 8 nucleotides align to TRBD2. The CDR3 is 14 amino acids. CDR1 is MDHEN, CDR2 SYDVKM, per germline. J gave up 0 bases and V 8 bases, and 6 bases lay outside the gene matches. CDR3 region: CASREGSSSYEQYF. DNA of the CDR3: TGTGCCAGCCGGGAGGGGTCCAGCTCCTACGAGCAGTACTTC.

The chain carries TRBV27 and TRBJ1-2, with TRBD1 identical over 12 bases. In germline, CDR1 is MNHEY, CDR2 SMNVEV (reference sequence). The CDR3 is made up of 17 amino acids. The V gene end was trimmed by 4 bases and the J gene end by 2 bases; junction bases not matched to a gene: 8. CDR3: CASSSPGTGGGNYGYTF. The CDR3 region has the DNA TGTGCCAGCAGTTCCCCCGGGACAGGGGGCGGAAACTATGGCTACACCTTC.

Only a few counts were recorded for this clonotype. V and J are TRBV11-2 and TRBJ2-7; a weak D match, TRBD1 (6 bases). Germline V gives CDR1 SGHAT, CDR2 FQNNGV. The V gene lost 5 bases and the J gene lost 6 bases, with 23 bases spanning the gap. The CDR3 spans 16 residues. CDR3 nucleotides: TGTGCCAGCAGCCTCGGACAGAAACCCATTATCGGCGAGCAGTACTTC. This encodes CASSLGQKPIIGEQYF.

This clonotype was counted ten times or more. The chain joins TRBV12-3 or TRBV12-4 to TRBJ1-5; unclear D gene. V lost 3 bases, J lost 5 bases, and 11 bases lay in between. This CDR3 contains 14 residues. The CDR3 bases are TGTGCCAGCAGTTTCCGTGGGTTCGATCAGCCCCAGCATTTT. Translating gives CASSFRGFDQPQHF.

This clonotype was recorded at least ten times. This sequence joins TRBV7-2 and TRBJ2-1, with D possibly TRBD1 on 6 matching bases. The CDR3 contains 14 residues. The V end was cut by 1 base, the J end by 6 bases, with 10 bases between. Germline V gene sequence: CDR1 SGHTA, CDR2 FQGNSA. In nucleotides, the CDR3 is TGTGCCAGCAGCTTAGACCAGGGGTCCAATGAGCAGTTCTTC. It translates to CASSLDQGSNEQFF.

This clonotype was detected ten times or more. V gene TRBV11-2 combines with J gene TRBJ1-1; D perhaps matches TRBD1 (5 bases). The ends were cut back, 4 bases at V and 1 base at J, with 13 bases in the middle. CDR3 length: 15 residues. The germline CDR1 and CDR2 sequences are SGHAT and FQNNGV. The CDR3 spells CASSSRGQGNTEAFF. For the CDR3, the DNA is TGTGCCAGCAGCTCGAGAGGCCAGGGGAACACTGAAGCTTTCTTT.

This clonotype showed up just a few times. This chain uses TRBV20-1 with TRBJ1-5; 8 bases map to TRBD1. The junction had 11 bases not matched to a gene; V was cut back by 2 bases and J by 5 bases. The CDR3 totals 16 residues. Germline V lookup: CDR1 DFQATT, CDR2 SNEGSKA (reference sequence). CDR3 bases: TGCAGTGCTAGAAAAACAGGGGGAAGCTGGGATCAGCCCCAGCATTTT. This translates into CSARKTGGSWDQPQHF.

This clonotype occurred many times. This chain's CDR3 is CASSPSSSYNSPLHF. In DNA, the CDR3 is TGTGCCAGCAGCCCATCAAGCTCCTATAATTCACCCCTCCACTTT. The chain has TRBV7-9 and TRBJ1-6; no clear D. CDR1 and CDR2 (germline): SEHNR, FQNEAQ (reference sequence). The CDR3 loop spans 15 amino acids. V lost 5 bases and J lost 0, with 8 bases in between.

This clonotype has ten or more counts. An end of the junction differs from the germline gene, which may be a read error. The chain links TRBV7-2 to TRBJ2-1, with D uncertain. The CDR3 contains 8 residues. CDR1 and CDR2 from the germline V gene are SGHTA and FQGNSA. Here the CDR3 reads CASSPEIF. The DNA for the CDR3 is TGTGCCAGCAGCCCGGAGATCTTC.

This clonotype was observed at least ten times. J is TRBJ2-5 and V is TRBV11-2; 8 bases align to TRBD1. The CDR3 sequence is 13 residues long. CDR1 and CDR2 (germline): SGHAT, FQNNGV. J gave up 4 bases and V 5 bases, and 3 bases lay outside the gene matches. The CDR3 DNA is TGTGCCAGCAGCCGGACAGGGCGAGAGACCCAGTACTTC. Residues: CASSRTGRETQYF. Together with reference TRBV11-2 and TRBJ2-5, the CDR3 gives the full variable domain: EAGVAQSPRYKIIEKRQSVAFWCNPISGHATLYWYQQILGQGPKLLIQFQNNGVVDDSQLPKDRFSAERLKGVDSTLKIQPAKLEDSAVYLCASSRTGRETQYFGPGTRLLVL.